This T cell receptor (beta chain) was captured in a study of blood T cell repertoires in COVID-19. Looking at the study overall: Both acute and convalescent COVID-19 samples were obtained from the United States, Italy and Spain.

Data came from immunoSEQ multiplex PCR; TCRdb stores just in-frame clones and leaves some out. The table lists over 150,000 clones, about 90% of them singletons. The CDR3 sequence is 16 residues long. V shed 3 bases, J shed 1 base, and the junction held 4 bases outside the gene matches. The germline V gene has CDR1 LNHDA and CDR2 SQIVND (reference sequence). The chain uses TRBV19 and TRBJ2-2; 8 nucleotides align to TRBD1. The receptor was derived from a man between 65 and 85 years old with active or convalescent COVID-19. The sequenced sample consisted of peripheral blood. DNA of the CDR3: TGTGCCAGTAGTATTTACGGACAGGGGAACACCGGGGAGCTGTTTTTT. Translation: CASSIYGQGNTGELFF.